The T cell receptor (beta chain) under discussion was sequenced for a study of shared clonotypes between healthy human individuals. Points from the study as a whole: It was observed that 5% to 6% of naive CD4 clonotypes were shared across four donors. A generally larger estimated richness was seen in naive subsets than in memory subsets.

Comments on this clone: As yet, its antigen is unknown.

Only in-frame clones appear in the TCRdb table, and some are missing; sequencing was by immunoSEQ multiplex PCR. The table includes some 790,000 clones, 55% to 80% detected once. Germline V gene sequence: CDR1 SGHTA, CDR2 FQGNSA. With V trimmed by 4 bases and J by 8 bases, 7 bases remained unmatched. The CDR3 is made up of 13 amino acids. Sequencing was carried out using memory CD4+ T cells sorted from blood. Subset specified: CD45RA-negative fraction. The chain couples TRBV7-2 to TRBJ1-2, with 7 bases that match TRBD1. The clonotype was recovered from a woman in her 30s in good health. Here the CDR3 reads CASSSDRVRGYTF. The CDR3 DNA sequence: TGTGCCAGCAGCTCCGACAGGGTTCGAGGCTACACCTTC.